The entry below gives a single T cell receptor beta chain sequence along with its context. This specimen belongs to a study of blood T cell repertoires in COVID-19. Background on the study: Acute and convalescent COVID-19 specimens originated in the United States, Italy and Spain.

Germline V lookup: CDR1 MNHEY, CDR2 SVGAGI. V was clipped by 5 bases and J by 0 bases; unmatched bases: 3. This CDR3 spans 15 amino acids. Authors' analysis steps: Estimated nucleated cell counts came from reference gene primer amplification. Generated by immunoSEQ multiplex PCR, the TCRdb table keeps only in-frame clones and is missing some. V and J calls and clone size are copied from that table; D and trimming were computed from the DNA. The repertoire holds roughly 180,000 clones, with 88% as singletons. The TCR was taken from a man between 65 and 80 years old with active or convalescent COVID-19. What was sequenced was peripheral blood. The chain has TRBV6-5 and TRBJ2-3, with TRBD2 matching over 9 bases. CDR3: CASSLAGTSTDTQYF. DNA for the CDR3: TGTGCCAGCAGTCTAGCGGGGACTAGCACAGATACGCAGTATTTT.